The rows below give T cell receptor beta chains drawn from one sample of a study of shared clonotypes between healthy human individuals. Libraries were prepared by immunoSEQ multiplex PCR; TCRdb keeps only in-frame clonotypes and omits some of them. Of hundreds of thousands of clones listed, around 96% are singletons. Sequenced input: naive CD8+ T cells sorted from blood. These receptor sequences come from a man aged 30 to 39 in good health. Both conserved end residues are part of each CDR3. Each record gives: D gene, V gene, J gene, clone size, CDR3 DNA, CDR3 protein. D genes are given only for firm matches. Some rows have no size entry. The others give once, few or many, or a class for an expanded clone.

.	TRBV4-1	TRBJ2-2	.	TGCGCCAGCAGCCAAGAGCAGGGGCCGGGGGAGCTGTTTTTT	CASSQEQGPGELFF
.	TRBV11-2	TRBJ2-1	once	TGTGCCAGCAGCTTGGGGAATGAGCAGTTCTTC	CASSLGNEQFF
TRBD2	TRBV5-5	TRBJ2-5	.	TGTGCCAGCAGCGACAGCGGGAGACAAGAGACCCAGTACTTC	CASSDSGRQETQYF
.	TRBV5-1	TRBJ2-1	.	TGCGCCAGCGATAGGCAGAATTCCTACAATGAGCAGTTCTTC	CASDRQNSYNEQFF
.	TRBV27	TRBJ2-3	.	TGTGCCAGCAGTTTAGTACAGACAGACACAGATACGCAGTATTTT	CASSLVQTDTDTQYF
.	TRBV19	TRBJ2-2	.	TGTGCCAGTAGTATGACCGAGGGCGGGTACCTGAGGGGGGAGCTGTTTTTT	CASSMTEGGYLRGELFF
TRBD2	TRBV28	TRBJ2-3	.	TGTGCCAGCAGTTTGATCCCGACTAGCGGGAGTACAGATACGCAGTATTTT	CASSLIPTSGSTDTQYF
TRBD2	TRBV11-3	TRBJ2-1	.	TGTGCCAGCAGCCTAGCGGGGGCCCACAATGAGCAGTTCTTC	CASSLAGAHNEQFF
.	TRBV5-4	TRBJ2-2	.	TGTGCCAGCAGCTCTATGGGGACCGGGGAGCTGTTTTTT	CASSSMGTGELFF
.	TRBV29-1	TRBJ1-2	.	TGCAGCGGACTCGACGGGACCTATGGCTACACCTTC	CSGLDGTYGYTF
TRBD2	TRBV5-4	TRBJ2-2	.	TGTGCCAGCGGCGGGACTAGCGGGAGGATCGCGAACACCGGGGAGCTGTTTTTT	CASGGTSGRIANTGELFF
TRBD2	TRBV11-3	TRBJ2-3	.	TGTGCCAGCAGCGAAAAAACTAGCGGGAGGCCCACAGATACGCAGTATTTT	CASSEKTSGRPTDTQYF
TRBD1	TRBV29-1	TRBJ2-6	.	TGCAGCGTTGGAGACAGGGGGCGGGACGATCCTGGGGCCAACGTCCTGACTTTC	CSVGDRGRDDPGANVLTF
TRBD2	TRBV27	TRBJ2-1	.	TGTGCCAGCAGTATAGGTGGCGGGAGCAACAATGAGCAGTTCTTC	CASSIGGGSNNEQFF
TRBD1	TRBV5-4	TRBJ2-7	.	TGTGCCAGCAGCTTGCGTGGCAGGGGGTACGAGCAGTACTTC	CASSLRGRGYEQYF
.	TRBV7-9	TRBJ2-7	once	TGTGCCAGCAGCTTACCCCGTGAGTCCTACGAGCAGTACTTC	CASSLPRESYEQYF
.	TRBV14	TRBJ2-6	.	TGTGCCAGCAGCCAACGCAGGGTTATCTTTGGGGCCAACGTCCTGACTTTC	CASSQRRVIFGANVLTF
.	TRBV4-1	TRBJ2-7	.	TGCGCCAGCAGCCAAACCCCGGGCAGCTCCTACGAGCAGTACTTC	CASSQTPGSSYEQYF
TRBD2	TRBV9	TRBJ2-7	.	TGTGCCAGCAGCCCTCAGGGACTAGCCGAGCAGTACTTC	CASSPQGLAEQYF
.	TRBV25-1	TRBJ2-3	.	TGTGCCAGCAGAGAAAATACAAAGGACCCCACAGATACGCAGTATTTT	CASRENTKDPTDTQYF
TRBD2	TRBV7-9	TRBJ2-1	.	TGTGCCAGCAGCTTAGGGTTGGGCGGGAGCTACAATGAGCAGTTCTTC	CASSLGLGGSYNEQFF
.	TRBV5-1	TRBJ2-1	once	TGCGCCAGCAAGGAGGCCCTTGAGCAGTTCTTC	CASKEALEQFF
TRBD1	TRBV27	TRBJ2-1	.	TGTGCCAGCAGTTCTCTCCCAGGGGGGCAGTTCTTC	CASSSLPGGQFF
TRBD2	TRBV25-1	TRBJ2-1	.	TGTGCCAGCAGTGACCCCGCTCTAGCGGGCTTTTACAATGAGCAGTTCTTC	CASSDPALAGFYNEQFF
TRBD1	TRBV9	TRBJ2-3	.	TGTGCCAGCAGCGCCGGGACAGCCACGTCGGATACGCAGTATTTT	CASSAGTATSDTQYF
.	TRBV4-3	TRBJ1-2	.	TGCGCCAGCAGCCAAGGGGTCGGGGTTGTCTATGGCTACACCTTC	CASSQGVGVVYGYTF
.	TRBV27	TRBJ2-2	.	TGTGCCAGCAGTTTCACGAACACCGGGGAGCTGTTTTTT	CASSFTNTGELFF
.	TRBV11-2	TRBJ2-1	.	TGTGCCAGCAGCGGTTTCGATACTGACTCCTACAATGAGCAGTTCTTC	CASSGFDTDSYNEQFF
.	TRBV27	TRBJ1-1	.	TGTGCCAGCAGTTCCCGAGGGGCTATGAACACTGAAGCTTTCTTT	CASSSRGAMNTEAFF
.	TRBV19	TRBJ2-1	.	TGTGCCAGTAGTATAAATCGGGTCGATGAGCAGTTCTTC	CASSINRVDEQFF
TRBD2	TRBV6-6	TRBJ2-3	.	TGTGCCAGCAGTTACATTGGGACCTTCACGGGGGGGCAGTATTTT	CASSYIGTFTGGQYF
TRBD1	TRBV5-1	TRBJ2-7	.	TGCGCCAGCAGCTTGCCAGGGGGAACCTACGAGCAGTACTTC	CASSLPGGTYEQYF
TRBD2	TRBV29-1	TRBJ2-7	.	TGCAGCGTGAGGGGGACTAGCGGGACCTTCGAGGAGCAGTACTTC	CSVRGTSGTFEEQYF
.	TRBV9	TRBJ1-1	.	TGTGCCAGCAGCGTAGGCGGGGGGACCACTGAAGCTTTCTTT	CASSVGGGTTEAFF
TRBD2	TRBV7-2	TRBJ2-3	.	TGTGCCAGCATCCTACTAGCGGGAGCCATAGATACGCAGTATTTT	CASILLAGAIDTQYF